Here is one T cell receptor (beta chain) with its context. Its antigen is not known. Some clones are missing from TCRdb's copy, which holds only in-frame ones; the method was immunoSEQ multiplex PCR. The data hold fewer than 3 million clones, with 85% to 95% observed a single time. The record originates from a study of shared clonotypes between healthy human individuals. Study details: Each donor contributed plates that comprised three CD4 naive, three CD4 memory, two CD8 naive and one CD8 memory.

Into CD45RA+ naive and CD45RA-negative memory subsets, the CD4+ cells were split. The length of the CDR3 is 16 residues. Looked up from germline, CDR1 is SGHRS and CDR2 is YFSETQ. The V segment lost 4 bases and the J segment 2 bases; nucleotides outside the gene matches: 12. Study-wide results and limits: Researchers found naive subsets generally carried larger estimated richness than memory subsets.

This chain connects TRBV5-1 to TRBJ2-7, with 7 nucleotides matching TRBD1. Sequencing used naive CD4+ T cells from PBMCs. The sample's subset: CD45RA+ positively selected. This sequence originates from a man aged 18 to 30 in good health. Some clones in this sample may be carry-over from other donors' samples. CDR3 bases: TGCGCCAGCAGCCCCAGGGGTAGTGGACAGGCCTACGAGCAGTACTTC. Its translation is CASSPRGSGQAYEQYF.